Listed below are T cell receptor beta chains from one sample, sequenced in a study of human T cells and chemical hapten exposure. MiXCR was run by TCRdb on the RACE reads, yielding one entry per CDR3 protein. The profile shows fewer than 100,000 distinct CDR3 sequences, 9.5% to 13% of them singletons. This specimen was whole blood, taken in connection with sensitization to the hapten diphenylcyclopropenone (DPC). The receptor set was obtained from a man younger than 30 with alopecia areata. Some clones in this sample may be carry-over from other donors' samples. Each CDR3 is given with its conserved first and last residue. D genes are given only for firm matches. Only some rows state a clone size, as once, few, many or a class for expanded clones.

TRBD1	TRBJ2-7	NA	TRBV12-3/TRBV12-4	TGTGCCAGCAGTTTAACCGGGACAGAGTACTTC	CASSLTGTEYF
TRBD1	TRBJ1-2	many	TRBV5-1	TGCGCCAGCAGCTTGGGGGACAGAAAACTCTATGGCTACACCTTC	CASSLGDRKLYGYTF
TRBD1	TRBJ2-3	few	TRBV6-4	TGTGCCAGCAGTGACTCGACAGGGACCCCCAAATTTTTT	CASSDSTGTPKFF
TRBD1	TRBJ1-2	NA	TRBV11-2	TGTGCCAGCAGCCCCGGGACAGGGGGCGAAGCAAAAGGCTACACCTTC	CASSPGTGGEAKGYTF
NA	TRBJ2-5	many	TRBV6-2/TRBV6-3	TGTGCCAGCAGTCGGGGCTTGGAGACCCAGTACTTC	CASSRGLETQYF
TRBD1	TRBJ1-6	many	TRBV4-3	TGCGCCAGCAGCCTTTCCGGGACAGCGGATGGAACCCTCCACTTT	CASSLSGTADGTLHF
NA	TRBJ1-3	NA	TRBV6-6	TGTGCCAGCAGTTACCCCCGGACAGAGAAAGGAAACACCATATATTTT	CASSYPRTEKGNTIYF
NA	TRBJ1-6	NA	TRBV7-9	TGTGCCAGCAGGGACGTGGGACTTCTCTATAATTCACCCCTCCACTTT	CASRDVGLLYNSPLHF
NA	TRBJ1-2	NA	TRBV2	TGTGCCATACCGGACAGCTATGGCTACACCTTC	CAIPDSYGYTF
NA	TRBJ2-3	many	TRBV7-9	TGTGCCAGCAGCCGATCCACAGATACGCAGTATTTT	CASSRSTDTQYF
NA	TRBJ2-7	NA	TRBV20-1	TGCAGTGCTAGAGATATGCAGGACCCCGCCTACGAGCAGTACTTC	CSARDMQDPAYEQYF
NA	TRBJ2-3	few	TRBV9	TGTGCCAGCAGCGGCAGGGATACGCAGTATTTT	CASSGRDTQYF
TRBD1	TRBJ1-2	NA	TRBV11-2	TGTGCCAGCAGCTTAGATCTTGGAGAGGGACAGGCGGTCTATGGCTACACCTTC	CASSLDLGEGQAVYGYTF
NA	TRBJ2-3	many	TRBV12-3/TRBV12-4	TGTGCCAGCAGTTTAAATGGGGGCACAGATACGCAGTATTTT	CASSLNGGTDTQYF
NA	TRBJ1-2	NA	TRBV28	TGTGCCAGCAGTTTATACGAGGACTACACCTTC	CASSLYEDYTF
TRBD1	TRBJ2-5	few	TRBV2	TGTGCCAGCAGTGAAGTTGACAGGGGAGAGACCCAGTACTTC	CASSEVDRGETQYF
NA	TRBJ2-7	few	TRBV10-3	TGTGCCATCGGGCAGTCCTACGAGCAGTACTTC	CAIGQSYEQYF
NA	TRBJ1-2	NA	TRBV5-1	TGCGCCAGCAGCTTGATCTCCGAGACAGCGGTTTATGGCTACACCTTC	CASSLISETAVYGYTF
NA	TRBJ2-5	many	TRBV7-7	TGTGCCAGCAGCTTAGACGCAGAGGAGACCCAGTACTTC	CASSLDAEETQYF
NA	TRBJ1-5	few	TRBV28	TGTGCCAGCAGCCTGATCCGGAATCAGCCCCAGCATTTT	CASSLIRNQPQHF
NA	TRBJ1-1	NA	TRBV6-4	TGTGCCAGCAGTGACGACTTGAACACTGAAGCTTTCTTT	CASSDDLNTEAFF
NA	TRBJ1-2	NA	TRBV20-1	TGCAGTGCTGTACAGGGACCCACTTATGGCTACACCTTC	CSAVQGPTYGYTF
TRBD2	TRBJ2-2	few	TRBV5-3	TGTGCCAGAACCGGGAGGGGGACCGGGGAGCTGTTTTTT	CARTGRGTGELFF
NA	TRBJ1-4	few	TRBV19	TGTGCCAGCGAATCCGGGACTGCAACTAATGAAAAACTGTTTTTT	CASESGTATNEKLFF
TRBD1	TRBJ1-1	NA	TRBV20-1	TGCAGTGCCGGGACAGGGGTAGTGGCTTTCTTT	CSAGTGVVAFF
NA	TRBJ1-1	many	TRBV5-1	TGCGCCAGCGCCCCGGGCGTCGGGAACACTGAAGCTTTCTTT	CASAPGVGNTEAFF
TRBD2	TRBJ2-5	few	TRBV4-1	TGCGCCAGCAGCGAAACCCGACGGGGAGGGGAGACCCAGTACTTC	CASSETRRGGETQYF
NA	TRBJ1-1	many	TRBV5-1	TGCGCCAGCAGCTTGACTTCAGGGATGAACACTGAAGCTTTCTTT	CASSLTSGMNTEAFF
NA	TRBJ2-1	NA	TRBV11-2	TGTGCCAGCAGCTTACAGGGGATCTACAATGAGCAGTTCTTC	CASSLQGIYNEQFF
NA	TRBJ1-2	many	TRBV12-5	TGTGCTAGTGGTTTGAACTATGGCTACACCTTC	CASGLNYGYTF
TRBD1	TRBJ2-1	few	TRBV29-1	TGCAGCGTTGAAGGCGCTGAAAGGCACAGGGGCTCCTACAATGAGCAGTTCTTC	CSVEGAERHRGSYNEQFF
NA	TRBJ1-5	NA	TRBV20-1	TGCAGTGCTAGAGCGGGATCGGATGGCAATCAGCCCCAGCATTTT	CSARAGSDGNQPQHF
TRBD1	TRBJ2-7	few	TRBV5-4	TGTGCCAGCAGCTTGATTGGACAGGGCGTCCACGAGCAGTACTTC	CASSLIGQGVHEQYF
TRBD1	TRBJ2-7	many	TRBV7-3	TGTGCCAGCAGTCAAAGAACAGGGGGCAACGAGCAGTACTTC	CASSQRTGGNEQYF
NA	TRBJ1-1	many	TRBV20-1	TGCAGTGCTATTCCTAACACTGAAGCTTTCTTT	CSAIPNTEAFF
NA	TRBJ2-7	many	TRBV10-2	TGCGCCAGCAGTGAGTCGTGGTCAGGGGCCTTCTACGAGCAGTACTTC	CASSESWSGAFYEQYF
NA	TRBJ1-3	NA	TRBV4-3	TGCGCCAGCAGCCCCTCCTTATCTGGAAACACCATATATTTT	CASSPSLSGNTIYF
NA	TRBJ2-5	NA	TRBV7-2	TGTGCCAGCAGCTTAGATAGTCTCGAAGAGACCCAGTACTTC	CASSLDSLEETQYF
TRBD1	TRBJ1-3	many	TRBV2	TGTGCCAGCAGAGCCGGGACAGGGTTCATCTCGAGAAACACCATATATTTT	CASRAGTGFISRNTIYF
NA	TRBJ1-2	NA	TRBV27	TGTGCCAGCAGTTTAATATTCACTAAATATGGCTACACCTTC	CASSLIFTKYGYTF
NA	TRBJ2-7	many	TRBV14	TGTGCCAGCAGCCAAGGTAGCTTTTCCTACGAGCAGTACTTC	CASSQGSFSYEQYF
TRBD1	TRBJ1-2	many	TRBV3-1	TGTGCCAGCAGCCAAGGACAGGGCTGGACATATGGCTACACCTTC	CASSQGQGWTYGYTF
NA	TRBJ1-5	few	TRBV10-3	TGTGCCATCGGCCCGGACAGTCCTAGCAATCAGCCCCAGCATTTT	CAIGPDSPSNQPQHF
NA	TRBJ1-1	NA	TRBV7-6	TGTGCCAGCAGCTTTATGGTCAACACTGAAGCTTTCTTT	CASSFMVNTEAFF